This TCR beta chain is drawn from a study of OX40 agonist ivuxolimab in advanced cancers. Some background on the complete study: Ivuxolimab, which targeted the costimulatory receptor OX40 (CD134), was an agonistic, fully human IgG2 monoclonal antibody. Peripheral TCRbeta sequencing was intended to test whether TCR sequence diversity was altered and clonal T-cell expansion was caused by ivuxolimab. The monotherapy dose-escalation portion (N ≈ 55 patients) of the phase I ivuxolimab trial is reported in the paper. Partial responses occurred in three dose-escalation patients: two with cutaneous melanoma and one with hepatocellular carcinoma. In the dose-escalation cohort, nearly 85% of patients were male, and the mean age was around 65 years with a range of about 20 to 90. Intravenous ivuxolimab was administered to patients every 2 weeks at six dose levels: 0.01, 0.1, 0.3, 1.5, 3 and 10 mg/kg. Prior anti-PD-1, anti-PD-L1 or anti-CTLA-4 therapy was permitted, and about two fifths of dose-escalation patients had received checkpoint inhibitors. Of the roughly 53 patients in dose escalation, about 20 had hepatocellular carcinoma, some 15 had melanoma, 9 had renal cell carcinoma and 9 had head and neck cancer. General findings and caveats noted by the study authors: At doses from 0.1 to 3.0 mg/kg, clonal expansion was seen in both CD4+ and CD8+ blood T cells between baseline and week 6. After ivuxolimab, more expanded clones were found on average in CD8+ T cells than in CD4+ T cells. In the 0.1-3.0 mg/kg groups, partial responders had among the lowest normalized peripheral clonal expansion, particularly in CD8+ T cells. Low levels of normalized T-cell clonal expansion were also seen in some patients who did not respond. The antigen specificity of the peripheral T cells that underwent clonal expansion was not determined.

As regards this clone: Its antigen has not been determined. No base qualities exist here, and no much larger clone lies one base off it.

The trial excluded patients who had a history of autoimmune disease or who were on systemic immunosuppression. Peripheral blood for TCR sequencing was collected from all dose cohorts at baseline, on cycle 4 day 1, and on cycle 7 day 1. The samples were drawn from a first-in-human, open-label, multicenter phase I dose-escalation trial of ivuxolimab. The trial enrolled adults with locally advanced or metastatic head and neck squamous cell, hepatocellular, melanoma or renal cell carcinoma. CD4+ and CD8+ T cells were sorted separately from peripheral blood before TCR sequencing. Genomic DNA was isolated from the sorted cells so that the TCRbeta CDR3 region could be sequenced. The immunoSEQ Assay was used to sequence the TCRbeta CDR3 regions. As stored in TCRdb, this immuneACCESS dataset retains in-frame rearrangements with V and J assigned. A fraction of the clones does not appear; measured against another copy, unresolved V genes explain less than half of the discrepancy, and the remainder lacks a known reason. This sample holds 60,000 to 95,000 clones; 70% to 90% were observed only once. Roughly 17% of the sample comes from the top ten.

The receptor was isolated from an adult with an advanced solid tumor such as melanoma, head and neck, liver or kidney cancer. The specimen comprised CD4+ or CD8+ T cells sorted from blood, sampled in a trial of the OX40 agonist ivuxolimab.

The DNA is as follows: TGTGCCAGCAGATCACAGGGAGCTAACACTGAAGCTTTCTTT. It translates as CASRSQGANTEAFF. In this chain, TRBV6-5 is recombined with TRBJ1-1; the D gene is possibly TRBD1, with 6 bases matching. Counted from cysteine to phenylalanine, this CDR3 has 14 amino acids. Of all the DNA, just the CDR3 is kept, 42 bases in frame from base 1. V is clipped by 6 bases and J by 2 bases, and the sequence between their germline boundaries is 13 bases long. CDR1 MNHEY and CDR2 SVGAGI were looked up in the germline V gene.